This T cell receptor beta chain came from a study of T cells in Graves' hyperthyroidism and ophthalmopathy (dated by TCRdb to about 2019). As for the study more broadly: Peripheral blood samples were taken at initial diagnosis, before any treatment was given. To identify distinguishing TCR V-J signatures, a discovery cohort of around 100 patients was used, comprising some 43 with Graves' ophthalmopathy and about 59 with stable Graves' hyperthyroidism. An independent validation cohort of about 20 hyperthyroidism patients and 17 patients who later progressed to ophthalmopathy tested prospective prediction of ophthalmopathy. The approximately 100 discovery patients were divided at random into training and test sets in a 7:3 ratio. In several Graves' hyperthyroidism patients, the study also compared T-cell repertoires from thyroid tissue with T-cell repertoires from blood. After blood sampling, hyperthyroidism patients were treated with methimazole at a starting dose of 30 mg daily, and ophthalmopathy patients were treated with high-dose intravenous methylprednisolone. The paper describes TCR Vbeta CDR3 sequencing of 140 or so peripheral blood samples, made up of about 40 ophthalmopathy patients, roughly 72 hyperthyroidism patients and 17 progressor patients.

This clonotype was seen repeatedly, ten times or more. This clone's antigen is unknown. The record has no base qualities; no much larger clone is one base away. Moderately to severely active disease, a Clinical Activity Score of at least 3, a NOSPECS grade of at least 4, and a duration under 3 months were present in ophthalmopathy patients. Any patient with an uncontrolled infection, another autoimmune disease, pregnancy or lactation was excluded. Diagnoses relied on clinical symptoms, serum thyroxine and TRAb, thyroid ultrasound and orbital computed tomography. PBMCs were isolated from roughly 10 ml of fresh peripheral blood by Ficoll-Paque density gradient centrifugation. Total RNA was extracted using Trizol reagent, and RNA quality was assessed on an Agilent 2100 Bioanalyzer. The germline V gene (reference sequence) provides CDR1 LNHDA and CDR2 SQIVND. V is pared back by 7 bases and J by 4 bases, with 13 bases lying between the germline termini. The CDR3, cysteine through phenylalanine, is 13 amino acids long. The read is trimmed to its CDR3 DNA, 39 bases read in frame from base 1.

Overall study results and their limits: During validation, the model predicted progression to ophthalmopathy a median of about 6.3 months ahead of onset, with around 71% sensitivity and 72.22% specificity. Most expanded thyroid clonotypes (frequency above 0.001) were also found in blood, which suggests that blood repertoires may mirror thyroid immune responses. Sample size was not statistically predetermined, and blinding of investigators to group allocation was not performed. Ophthalmopathy was separated from stable hyperthyroidism by a 13 V-J signature model, with roughly 88% sensitivity and about 81% specificity obtained in cross-validation and 80%/75% obtained in testing.

The TCR beta CDR3 regions were amplified from RNA transcripts. The TCR CDR3 was subjected to a first round of RT-PCR using the HTBI primer set and the Qiagen OneStep RT-PCR kit. Libraries were constructed in a second round of multiplex PCR, after which size selection and purification were carried out. Sequencing of the libraries was done on an Illumina HiSeq2000 using paired-end 100 bp reads. On the study's bioinformatics: SOAPnuke was used to process the raw data, with reads discarded if the reads contained adapters or uncalled bases, had a mean Phred below 15, or lacked an exact constant-primer or identifier match. COPE v1.2.5 was used to merge high-quality paired reads, and clonotypes were defined as unique nucleotide sequences. MiTCR v1.1 was used to align clonotypes to the IMGT TRBV, TRBD and TRBJ reference segments. Analysis was restricted to V-J combinations with a frequency above 0.0001, which covered roughly 99% of repertoires. The TCS score was defined as F50 (clonal expansion) divided by E x V (chaos), with BLOSUM62-based TCRdist calculated between CDR3 peptides within each V-J. Welch's t-statistics and random forest reduced 514 V-J features to some 14, which were used in a naive Bayes classifier (R e1071). TCRdb reran the public reads through fastp at Q25 and MiXCR, keeping productive beta chains. Identical CDR3 proteins give one entry, which carries the most common genes and DNA. TCRdb's processing, not the study's, gives the V and J calls here. The sample records roughly 350,000 distinct CDR3 sequences, roughly 14% of which are singletons. Around 19% of the sample is in the top ten clones.

This sequence was found in a woman between 25 and 40 years old with Graves' ophthalmopathy. The specimen was blood. This receptor chain uses TRBV19 and TRBJ2-5, with the D gene not confidently named. The CDR3 protein sequence reads: CASNPQLGETQYF. In nucleotides, the sequence is TGTGCCAGTAACCCCCAACTCGGAGAGACCCAGTACTTC.